Below, 22 T cell receptor beta chains from the same sample are listed, as sequenced in a study of blood T cell repertoires in COVID-19. Using immunoSEQ multiplex PCR, the repertoire was profiled, and TCRdb retains in-frame clones only, with some absent. The table records about 210,000 clones, 84% of them present only once. Material for sequencing was PBMCs or T cells enriched from blood (not recorded which). The source is a woman in her twenties or thirties who had been exposed to COVID-19.

The chain links TRBV6-2 or TRBV6-3 to TRBJ2-2; 10 bases agree with TRBD1. The J segment lost 4 bases and the V segment lost 5 bases, leaving 16 bases of the junction unmatched. This CDR3 has 19 residues. The germline gives CDR1 MNHEY, CDR2 SVGEGT. The CDR3 nucleotides read TGTGCCAGCAGTAAAGCGACTCTCCGGGACAGGGGCATCACCGGGGAGCTGTTTTTT. Its protein is CASSKATLRDRGITGELFF.

The CDR3 reads CASSRSGGALYNEQFF. CDR3 nucleotides: TGTGCCAGCAGCCGTAGCGGGGGGGCTCTCTACAATGAGCAGTTCTTC. The V gene is TRBV7-6, the J gene TRBJ2-1; TRBD2 matches at 11 bases. Germline V gene sequence: CDR1 SGHVS, CDR2 FNYEAQ. This CDR3 region has 16 residues. V was clipped by 5 bases and J by 3 bases; unmatched bases: 6. The full variable domain, with the rest looked up from reference TRBV7-6 and TRBJ2-1, is GAGVSQSPRYKVTKRGQDVALRCDPISGHVSLYWYRQALGQGPEFLTYFNYEAQQDKSGLPNDRFSAERPEGSISTLTIQRTEQRDSAMYRCASSRSGGALYNEQFFGPGTRLTVL.

V is TRBV11-2 and J is TRBJ2-7; D is unclear. This CDR3 spans 13 amino acids. Germline V lookup: CDR1 SGHAT, CDR2 FQNNGV. V was pared by 0 bases and J by 11 bases, with 14 bases between. CDR3: CASSLDLYSPKYF. The DNA of the CDR3 is TGTGCCAGCAGCTTAGATTTGTACAGCCCCAAGTACTTC.

This clone was picked up one time. The rearrangement joins TRBV5-8 to TRBJ1-4, with D possibly matching TRBD1 (6 bases). V dropped 2 bases and J dropped 5 bases, with 13 bases sitting between them. The CDR3 spans 15 residues. The V gene's germline CDR1 is SGHTS and CDR2 YDEGEE. The CDR3 nucleotides are TGTGCCAGCAGCTTCAATAGGGGGGGGAATGAAAAACTGTTTTTT. The encoded protein is CASSFNRGGNEKLFF.

The J gene is TRBJ2-7, the V gene TRBV6-5; D is ambiguous. The length of the CDR3 is 12 residues. V was cut by 8 bases and J by 3 bases, with 11 bases left in between. CDR1 is MNHEY and CDR2 is SVGAGI in the germline V gene. In DNA, the CDR3 is TGTGCCAGCCGCGCGCACCTCTACGAGCAGTACTTC. Its translation is CASRAHLYEQYF.

The chain joins TRBV29-1 to TRBJ1-3; D call uncertain. The CDR3 loop spans 11 amino acids. Germline values: CDR1 SQVTM, CDR2 ANQGSEA. The V end was cut by 7 bases, the J end by 4 bases, with 8 bases between. In nucleotides, the CDR3 is TGCAGCGGGGCCATCGGAAACACCATATATTTT. Its protein is CSGAIGNTIYF.

In this sample, this clone turned up a few times. The chain couples TRBV2 to TRBJ2-2; possible D gene TRBD2, 5 bases. CDR1 is SNHLY and CDR2 is FYNNEI in the germline V gene. The CDR3 consists of 13 residues. Trimming removed 6 bases from V and 6 bases from J, with 11 bases in between. The CDR3 nucleotides read TGTGCCAGCAGACGGGGATTCCCCGGGGAGCTGTTTTTT. Amino acid sequence: CASRRGFPGELFF. Variable domain in full (rest from reference TRBV2 and TRBJ2-2): EPEVTQTPSHQVTQMGQEVILRCVPISNHLYFYWYRQILGQKVEFLVSFYNNEISEKSEIFDDQFSVERPDGSNFTLKIRSTKLEDSAMYFCASRRGFPGELFFGEGSRLTVL.

This chain joins TRBV5-4 and TRBJ2-7; TRBD2 agrees at 9 bases. CDR1 SGHNT and CDR2 YYREEE come from the germline V gene (reference sequence). The length of the CDR3 is 15 residues. Trimming removed 2 bases from V and 2 bases from J; junction bases left unmatched: 5. CDR3 bases: TGTGCCAGCAGCTTACCGGGACTAGCAACCTACGAGCAGTACTTC. Protein sequence: CASSLPGLATYEQYF.

CDR3 in DNA: TGCGCCAGCAGCCTTCAACCCGATATAGACGAGCAGTACTTC. Translation: CASSLQPDIDEQYF. J is TRBJ2-7 and V is TRBV5-1; no firm D call. With 4 bases removed from V and 5 bases from J, the gap between germline ends came to 16 bases. CDR1 SGHRS and CDR2 YFSETQ come from the germline V gene. The CDR3 has 14 residues.

Here the CDR3 reads CAISEAGGKNTEAFF. The CDR3 bases are TGTGCCATCAGTGAGGCAGGGGGGAAGAACACTGAAGCTTTCTTT. This chain uses TRBV10-3 with TRBJ1-1; 7 bases align to TRBD1. The length of the CDR3 is 15 residues. With V trimmed by 2 bases and J by 1 base, 4 bases remained unmatched. Germline CDR1 ENHRY, CDR2 SYGVKD.

This chain joins TRBV13 and TRBJ2-5; D remains ambiguous. The CDR3 is 17 residues long. CDR1 PRHDT and CDR2 FYEKMQ come from the germline V gene (reference sequence). V dropped 5 bases and J dropped 0 bases, with 19 bases sitting between them. CDR3 loop: CASSPLVYAPYQETQYF. The CDR3 DNA follows: TGTGCCAGCAGCCCCCTGGTCTACGCACCGTACCAAGAGACCCAGTACTTC. The full variable domain, with the rest looked up from reference TRBV13 and TRBJ2-5, is AAGVIQSPRHLIKEKRETATLKCYPIPRHDTVYWYQQGPGQDPQFLISFYEKMQSDKGSIPDRFSAQQFSDYHSELNMSSLELGDSALYFCASSPLVYAPYQETQYFGPGTRLLVL.

Only one count was recorded for this clone. V usage is TRBV15 and J usage is TRBJ2-2, with 8 bases that match TRBD2. The CDR3 is 16 amino acids. Germline CDR1 reads LNHNV; CDR2 reads YYDKDF (reference sequence). Losses at the gene ends were 4 bases for V and 3 bases for J; bases not matched to a gene: 7. The chain's CDR3 is CATSIPGLEYTGELFF. The CDR3 nucleotides read TGTGCCACCAGCATCCCGGGACTAGAGTACACCGGGGAGCTGTTTTTT.

The rearrangement uses TRBV27 and TRBJ1-1; 7 positions agree with TRBD1. This CDR3 comprises 14 residues. The germline V gene has CDR1 MNHEY and CDR2 SMNVEV (reference sequence). The V and J ends lost 6 bases and 1 base, in that order; junction bases with no gene match: 5. For the CDR3, the DNA is TGTGCCAGCAGCGTGGGGACAGAGAACACTGAAGCTTTCTTT. As protein: CASSVGTENTEAFF.

The rearrangement joins TRBV19 to TRBJ1-5; no reliable D call. CDR1 is LNHDA, CDR2 SQIVND, per germline (reference sequence). CDR3 length: 13 amino acids. With 3 bases removed from V and 6 bases from J, the gap between germline ends came to 9 bases. CDR3 sequence reads: CASSILLSQPQHF. In DNA, the CDR3 is TGTGCCAGTAGTATTTTACTAAGTCAGCCCCAGCATTTT.

The chain has TRBV18 and TRBJ1-2, with D possibly matching TRBD1 (5 bases). Germline CDR1 KGHSH, CDR2 LQKENI. V gave up 3 bases and J gave up 7 bases, with 15 bases separating them. The CDR3 loop spans 14 amino acids. The CDR3 DNA reads TGTGCCAGCTCACCGACAGTAGGGTTGGGTGGCTACACCTTC. Its translation: CASSPTVGLGGYTF.

The V call is TRBV4-1, the J call TRBJ2-7, with TRBD1 identical over 8 bases. The CDR3 is made up of 15 amino acids. J lost 2 bases, V lost 4 bases, and 7 bases had no gene match. CDR1 MGHRA and CDR2 YSYEKL come from the germline V gene. The CDR3 DNA reads as TGCGCCAGCAGCCTAGAACTGACAGGGGCCTACGAGCAGTACTTC. Protein product: CASSLELTGAYEQYF.

The V call is TRBV7-2, the J call TRBJ2-7; 10 bases align to TRBD2. With V trimmed by 0 bases and J by 4 bases, 6 bases remained unmatched. The CDR3 has 16 residues. The germline V gene has CDR1 SGHTA and CDR2 FQGNSA. The chain's CDR3 is CASSLASGGPTYEQYF. CDR3 bases: TGTGCCAGCAGCTTAGCTAGCGGGGGGCCTACTTACGAGCAGTACTTC.

V usage is TRBV14 and J usage is TRBJ2-1, with TRBD1 matching over 7 bases. Losses at the gene ends were 1 base for V and 10 bases for J; bases not matched to a gene: 37. The CDR3 spans 24 residues. Looked up from germline, CDR1 is SGHDN and CDR2 is FVKESK. The DNA for the CDR3 is TGTGCCAGCAGCCAAGTTAACGGGGAAGGGGGCCTATCATGGAATACACGCAATGCAGGGGAGCAGTTCTTC. Translation gives CASSQVNGEGGLSWNTRNAGEQFF. Full variable domain (rest looked up from reference TRBV14 and TRBJ2-1): EAGVTQFPSHSVIEKGQTVTLRCDPISGHDNLYWYRRVMGKEIKFLLHFVKESKQDESGMPNNRFLAERTGGTYSTLKVQPAELEDSGVYFCASSQVNGEGGLSWNTRNAGEQFFGPGTRLTVL.

V and J are TRBV7-2 and TRBJ1-2; tentatively, D is TRBD1 (5 bases). The CDR3 totals 16 residues. The V gene's germline CDR1 is SGHTA and CDR2 FQGNSA. The V end lost 3 bases, the J end lost 1 base, and 15 bases lay between the germline ends. CDR3 coding DNA: TGTGCCAGCAGCTTCTCCGGCGGGACGGTTAACTATGGCTACACCTTC. Translated: CASSFSGGTVNYGYTF.

This clone was observed once. The chain recombines TRBV11-2 with TRBJ2-7, with a possible D match to TRBD2 (5 bases). V was trimmed by 5 bases and J by 4 bases, leaving 9 bases between them. This CDR3 has 12 residues. The germline gives CDR1 SGHAT, CDR2 FQNNGV. CDR3 protein: CASSVLGYEQYF. The CDR3 DNA reads as TGTGCCAGCAGCGTACTAGGATACGAGCAGTACTTC. Using reference TRBV11-2 and TRBJ2-7 for the parts outside the CDR3, the full variable domain is EAGVAQSPRYKIIEKRQSVAFWCNPISGHATLYWYQQILGQGPKLLIQFQNNGVVDDSQLPKDRFSAERLKGVDSTLKIQPAKLEDSAVYLCASSVLGYEQYFGPGTRLTVT.

This rearrangement joins TRBV6-2 or TRBV6-3 to TRBJ2-7; TRBD1 aligns across 8 bases. After removal of 2 bases from V and 3 bases from J, the junction contained 15 bases not matched to a gene. The CDR3 has 18 amino acids. The germline CDR1 and CDR2 sequences are MNHEY and SVGEGT. CDR3 in amino acids: CASSYPSRGRKWVYEQYF. The CDR3 bases are TGTGCCAGCAGTTACCCTTCCAGGGGGCGAAAGTGGGTCTACGAGCAGTACTTC.

This clone was seen just once. The chain is built from TRBV10-2 and TRBJ1-2, with a tentative D call TRBD1 (5 bases). V was cut by 6 bases and J by 0 bases, with 20 bases left in between. This CDR3 is built from 17 residues. Germline CDR1 WSHSY, CDR2 SAAADI. The CDR3 region has the DNA TGCGCCAGCAGCGCAGAGACAGCCAACTCAGCTAACTATGGCTACACCTTC. Translated, it gives CASSAETANSANYGYTF.